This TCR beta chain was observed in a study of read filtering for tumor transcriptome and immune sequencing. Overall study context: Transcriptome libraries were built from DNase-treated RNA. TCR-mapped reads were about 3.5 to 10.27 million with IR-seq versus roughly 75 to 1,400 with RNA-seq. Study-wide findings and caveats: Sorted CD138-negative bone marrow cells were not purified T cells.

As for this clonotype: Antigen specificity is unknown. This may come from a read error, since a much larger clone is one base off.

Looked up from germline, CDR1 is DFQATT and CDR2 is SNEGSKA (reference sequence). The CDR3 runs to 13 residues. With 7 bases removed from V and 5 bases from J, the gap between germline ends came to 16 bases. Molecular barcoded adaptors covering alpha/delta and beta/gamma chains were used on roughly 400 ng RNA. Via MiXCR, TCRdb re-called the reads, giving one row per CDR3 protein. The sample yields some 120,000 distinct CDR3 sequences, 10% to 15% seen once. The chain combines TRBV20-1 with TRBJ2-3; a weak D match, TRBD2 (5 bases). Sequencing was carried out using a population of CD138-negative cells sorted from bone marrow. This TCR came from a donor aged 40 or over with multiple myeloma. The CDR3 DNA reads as TGCAGTGTTAGTGGTTTGAGCGGAGATACGCAGTATTTT. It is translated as CSVSGLSGDTQYF.